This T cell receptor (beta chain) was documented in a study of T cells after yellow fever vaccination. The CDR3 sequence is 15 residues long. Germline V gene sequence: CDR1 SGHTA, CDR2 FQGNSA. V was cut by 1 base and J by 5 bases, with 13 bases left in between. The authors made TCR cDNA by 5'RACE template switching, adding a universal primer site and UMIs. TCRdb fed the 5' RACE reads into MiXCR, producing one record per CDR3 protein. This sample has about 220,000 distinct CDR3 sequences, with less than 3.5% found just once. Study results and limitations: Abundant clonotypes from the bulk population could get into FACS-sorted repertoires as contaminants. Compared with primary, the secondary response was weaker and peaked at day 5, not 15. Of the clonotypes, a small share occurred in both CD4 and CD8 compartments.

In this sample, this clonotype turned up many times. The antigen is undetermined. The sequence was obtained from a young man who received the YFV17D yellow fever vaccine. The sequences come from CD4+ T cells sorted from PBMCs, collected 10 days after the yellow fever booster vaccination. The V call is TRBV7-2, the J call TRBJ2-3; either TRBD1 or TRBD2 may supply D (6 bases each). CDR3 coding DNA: TGTGCCAGCAGCTTAGTGGGGGGCGGCTTAGATACGCAGTATTTT. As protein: CASSLVGGGLDTQYF.